Listed below are T cell receptor beta chains from one sample, sequenced in a study of CD8 T cells in Susac syndrome. Using its own MiXCR run on the immunoSEQ multiplex PCR reads, TCRdb lists one record per CDR3 protein. The top ten clones hold around 0.12% of a sample with some 120,000 distinct CDR3 sequences, 85% to 95% of them seen once. The sample comprised CD8+ T cells from PBMCs. The receptors originated from a human donor in good health. CDR3s include the opening cysteine and the closing phenylalanine or tryptophan. The D gene is left open where the match is weak. Clone size is stated in some rows and not others, as once, few, many or a class when expanded.

j_call: TRBJ2-1; v_call: TRBV6-2/TRBV6-3; clone_size: NA; d_call: TRBD2; cdr3_aa: CASSRGLAGEEQFF; cdr3_nt: TGTGCCAGCAGCCGAGGACTAGCGGGAGAGGAGCAGTTCTTC
j_call: TRBJ2-3; v_call: TRBV9; clone_size: NA; d_call: NA; cdr3_aa: CASSVGGGRDTQYF; cdr3_nt: TGTGCCAGCAGCGTAGGGGGGGGCCGGGATACGCAGTATTTT
j_call: TRBJ2-1; v_call: TRBV5-6; clone_size: NA; d_call: TRBD2; cdr3_aa: CASSLGLAGGPDEQFF; cdr3_nt: TGTGCCAGCAGCTTGGGACTAGCGGGAGGGCCGGATGAGCAGTTCTTC
j_call: TRBJ2-5; v_call: TRBV7-9; clone_size: NA; d_call: NA; cdr3_aa: CASSLGTVGETQYF; cdr3_nt: TGTGCCAGCAGCCTCGGGACGGTGGGAGAGACCCAGTACTTC
j_call: TRBJ2-6; v_call: TRBV18; clone_size: NA; d_call: TRBD1; cdr3_aa: CASSPPGQGTSGANVLTF; cdr3_nt: TGTGCCAGCTCACCACCGGGACAGGGGACGTCTGGGGCCAACGTCCTGACTTTC
j_call: TRBJ2-1; v_call: TRBV7-6; clone_size: NA; d_call: NA; cdr3_aa: CASSRPGPNEQFF; cdr3_nt: TGTGCCAGCAGCCGTCCTGGTCCCAATGAGCAGTTCTTC
j_call: TRBJ2-1; v_call: TRBV20-1; clone_size: NA; d_call: NA; cdr3_aa: CSAIDLEQFF; cdr3_nt: TGCAGTGCTATTGACCTCGAGCAGTTCTTC
j_call: TRBJ2-4; v_call: TRBV20-1; clone_size: NA; d_call: NA; cdr3_aa: CSASPQGGSDRVNLAKNIQYF; cdr3_nt: TGCAGTGCTAGCCCCCAAGGGGGGAGTGACAGGGTGAATTTAGCCAAAAACATTCAGTACTTC
j_call: TRBJ2-1; v_call: TRBV6-2/TRBV6-3; clone_size: once; d_call: TRBD2; cdr3_aa: CASGERGGINEQFF; cdr3_nt: TGTGCCAGCGGCGAGCGGGGGGGAATAAATGAGCAGTTCTTC
j_call: TRBJ1-1; v_call: TRBV7-9; clone_size: NA; d_call: TRBD1; cdr3_aa: CASSPHLQGPNTEAFF; cdr3_nt: TGTGCCAGCAGCCCCCACTTACAGGGGCCGAACACTGAAGCTTTCTTT
j_call: TRBJ2-7; v_call: TRBV5-4; clone_size: NA; d_call: TRBD2; cdr3_aa: CASSPGLGTLSNEQYF; cdr3_nt: TGTGCCAGCAGCCCCGGACTAGGGACGTTATCGAACGAGCAGTACTTC
j_call: TRBJ1-1; v_call: TRBV29-1; clone_size: few; d_call: NA; cdr3_aa: CSVDARTEAFF; cdr3_nt: TGCAGCGTTGATGCGAGGACTGAAGCTTTCTTT
j_call: TRBJ2-3; v_call: TRBV14; clone_size: NA; d_call: NA; cdr3_aa: CATPGRRVRDTQYF; cdr3_nt: TGTGCCACTCCCGGGAGACGGGTTCGAGATACGCAGTATTTT
j_call: TRBJ2-1; v_call: TRBV6-2/TRBV6-3; clone_size: NA; d_call: TRBD2; cdr3_aa: CASNTYAGGRAIYEQFF; cdr3_nt: TGTGCCAGCAACACCTACGCAGGCGGGAGGGCTATCTATGAGCAGTTCTTC
j_call: TRBJ2-5; v_call: TRBV7-2; clone_size: NA; d_call: TRBD1; cdr3_aa: CASSLRGQGAIQETQYF; cdr3_nt: TGTGCCAGCAGCTTACGGGGCCAGGGGGCCATACAAGAGACCCAGTACTTC
j_call: TRBJ2-4; v_call: TRBV12-3/TRBV12-4; clone_size: NA; d_call: TRBD1; cdr3_aa: CASSPQTGLGIQYF; cdr3_nt: TGTGCCAGCAGTCCCCAGACAGGGCTTGGCATTCAGTACTTC
j_call: TRBJ1-5; v_call: TRBV19; clone_size: NA; d_call: TRBD1; cdr3_aa: CASSKGQGPQHF; cdr3_nt: TGTGCCAGTAGTAAAGGACAGGGGCCCCAGCATTTT
j_call: TRBJ2-7; v_call: TRBV27; clone_size: NA; d_call: TRBD2; cdr3_aa: CASSLLGEGTGGEQYF; cdr3_nt: TGTGCCAGCAGTTTATTAGGAGAGGGTACGGGGGGCGAGCAGTACTTC
j_call: TRBJ1-5; v_call: TRBV2; clone_size: NA; d_call: TRBD1; cdr3_aa: CASSRPGQVPGEPQHF; cdr3_nt: TGTGCCAGCAGCCGTCCGGGACAGGTTCCTGGGGAGCCCCAGCATTTT
j_call: TRBJ2-3; v_call: TRBV7-2; clone_size: NA; d_call: NA; cdr3_aa: CASSSYDSHTQYF; cdr3_nt: TGTGCCAGCAGCTCCTACGACAGCCATACGCAGTATTTT
j_call: TRBJ1-2; v_call: TRBV19; clone_size: NA; d_call: NA; cdr3_aa: CASSIGTNYGYTF; cdr3_nt: TGTGCCAGTAGTATAGGAACCAACTATGGCTACACCTTC
j_call: TRBJ1-5; v_call: TRBV20-1; clone_size: NA; d_call: TRBD1; cdr3_aa: CSARITGGFAGNQPQHF; cdr3_nt: TGCAGTGCTAGGATAACAGGGGGCTTCGCAGGCAATCAGCCCCAGCATTTT
j_call: TRBJ2-7; v_call: TRBV6-5; clone_size: NA; d_call: NA; cdr3_aa: CASSYGREPYEQYF; cdr3_nt: TGTGCCAGCAGTTACGGCAGGGAACCCTACGAGCAGTACTTC
j_call: TRBJ2-5; v_call: TRBV7-9; clone_size: NA; d_call: NA; cdr3_aa: CASSTYGTQETQYF; cdr3_nt: TGTGCCAGCAGCACCTACGGGACCCAAGAGACCCAGTACTTC
j_call: TRBJ2-2; v_call: TRBV7-3; clone_size: NA; d_call: TRBD2; cdr3_aa: CASSFIRREGRDGGELFF; cdr3_nt: TGTGCCAGCAGCTTCATCCGGCGGGAGGGCCGTGATGGCGGGGAGCTGTTTTTT
j_call: TRBJ2-5; v_call: TRBV7-2; clone_size: NA; d_call: NA; cdr3_aa: CASSWDAVGTQYF; cdr3_nt: TGTGCCAGCAGCTGGGATGCCGTGGGGACCCAGTACTTC
j_call: TRBJ2-7; v_call: TRBV5-1; clone_size: NA; d_call: TRBD2; cdr3_aa: CASSLGGRSLSEQYF; cdr3_nt: TGCGCCAGCAGCTTAGGCGGGAGATCGTTAAGCGAGCAGTACTTC
j_call: TRBJ1-5; v_call: TRBV6-5; clone_size: NA; d_call: NA; cdr3_aa: CASSPGRFSNQPQHF; cdr3_nt: TGTGCCAGCAGTCCTGGACGGTTTAGCAATCAGCCCCAGCATTTT
j_call: TRBJ1-5; v_call: TRBV20-1; clone_size: NA; d_call: NA; cdr3_aa: CTAVKLQGNQPQHF; cdr3_nt: TGCACTGCCGTCAAACTACAGGGAAATCAGCCCCAGCATTTT
j_call: TRBJ2-2; v_call: TRBV25-1; clone_size: NA; d_call: TRBD1; cdr3_aa: CASTTGAGELFF; cdr3_nt: TGTGCCAGTACTACAGGGGCCGGGGAGCTGTTTTTT
j_call: TRBJ2-7; v_call: TRBV15; clone_size: once; d_call: NA; cdr3_aa: CATSRDWAAQYF; cdr3_nt: TGTGCCACCAGCAGAGATTGGGCAGCGCAGTACTTC
j_call: TRBJ1-5; v_call: TRBV4-2; clone_size: NA; d_call: TRBD1; cdr3_aa: CASSQRTGGQPQHF; cdr3_nt: TGTGCCAGCAGCCAGCGTACAGGGGGCCAGCCCCAGCATTTT
j_call: TRBJ2-7; v_call: TRBV7-2; clone_size: NA; d_call: NA; cdr3_aa: CASSPGPGEQYF; cdr3_nt: TGTGCCAGCAGCCCCGGCCCTGGCGAGCAGTACTTC
j_call: TRBJ2-2; v_call: TRBV29-1; clone_size: once; d_call: TRBD1; cdr3_aa: CSAKPPGQESTGELFF; cdr3_nt: TGCAGCGCCAAACCACCGGGACAGGAATCCACCGGGGAGCTGTTTTTT
j_call: TRBJ1-1; v_call: TRBV7-2; clone_size: NA; d_call: TRBD1; cdr3_aa: CASSSLGTVEAFF; cdr3_nt: TGTGCCAGCAGCTCCCTGGGGACAGTTGAAGCTTTCTTT
j_call: TRBJ2-1; v_call: TRBV14; clone_size: NA; d_call: NA; cdr3_aa: CASSQPGGVRRVEQFF; cdr3_nt: TGTGCCAGCAGCCAGCCAGGGGGGGTGAGGCGGGTGGAGCAGTTCTTC
j_call: TRBJ2-1; v_call: TRBV19; clone_size: NA; d_call: NA; cdr3_aa: CASSITESSYNEQFF; cdr3_nt: TGTGCCAGTAGTATAACAGAGAGCTCCTACAATGAGCAGTTCTTC
j_call: TRBJ1-3; v_call: TRBV10-3; clone_size: NA; d_call: NA; cdr3_aa: CAIRDAGGAGNTIYF; cdr3_nt: TGTGCCATCAGGGACGCGGGGGGCGCCGGAAACACCATATATTTT
j_call: TRBJ2-2; v_call: TRBV4-3; clone_size: NA; d_call: NA; cdr3_aa: CASSPLGVADTGELFF; cdr3_nt: TGCGCCAGCAGCCCCCTCGGGGTGGCCGACACCGGGGAGCTGTTTTTT
j_call: TRBJ2-1; v_call: TRBV7-2; clone_size: NA; d_call: TRBD1; cdr3_aa: CASSFSNPGQGTNEQFF; cdr3_nt: TGTGCCAGCAGCTTCTCAAATCCGGGACAGGGGACGAATGAGCAGTTCTTC
j_call: TRBJ1-2; v_call: TRBV5-1; clone_size: NA; d_call: TRBD1; cdr3_aa: CASSSAGTEWRGYTF; cdr3_nt: TGCGCCAGCAGCTCGGCCGGGACAGAGTGGAGGGGCTACACCTTC
j_call: TRBJ1-2; v_call: TRBV29-1; clone_size: NA; d_call: TRBD1; cdr3_aa: CSVGDRGGYTF; cdr3_nt: TGCAGCGTTGGGGACAGGGGTGGCTACACCTTC
j_call: TRBJ2-1; v_call: TRBV24-1; clone_size: NA; d_call: TRBD2; cdr3_aa: CATSDLSGDDEQFF; cdr3_nt: TGTGCCACCAGTGATCTTAGCGGGGACGATGAGCAGTTCTTC
j_call: TRBJ1-1; v_call: TRBV2; clone_size: NA; d_call: TRBD1; cdr3_aa: CASSYDRGMNTEAFF; cdr3_nt: TGTGCCAGCAGTTATGACAGGGGCATGAACACTGAAGCTTTCTTT
j_call: TRBJ1-5; v_call: TRBV29-1; clone_size: once; d_call: TRBD1; cdr3_aa: CSVGQGVDQPQHF; cdr3_nt: TGCAGCGTTGGACAGGGGGTAGATCAGCCCCAGCATTTT
j_call: TRBJ2-7; v_call: TRBV6-6; clone_size: NA; d_call: TRBD1; cdr3_aa: CASWTGGWDEQYF; cdr3_nt: TGTGCCAGTTGGACAGGGGGTTGGGACGAGCAGTACTTC
j_call: TRBJ1-3; v_call: TRBV7-2; clone_size: NA; d_call: NA; cdr3_aa: CASSLARRSGNTIYF; cdr3_nt: TGTGCCAGCAGCTTAGCGAGGCGTTCTGGAAACACCATATATTTT
j_call: TRBJ2-7; v_call: TRBV20-1; clone_size: NA; d_call: NA; cdr3_aa: CSARQGRYEQYF; cdr3_nt: TGCAGTGCTCGGCAGGGGAGGTACGAGCAGTACTTC
j_call: TRBJ2-7; v_call: TRBV3-1; clone_size: NA; d_call: NA; cdr3_aa: CASSQDNRDYEQYF; cdr3_nt: TGTGCCAGCAGCCAAGATAACAGGGACTACGAGCAGTACTTC
j_call: TRBJ2-2; v_call: TRBV7-2; clone_size: NA; d_call: TRBD2; cdr3_aa: CASSLVGTSHTGELFF; cdr3_nt: TGTGCCAGCAGCTTAGTGGGGACTAGCCACACCGGGGAGCTGTTTTTT
j_call: TRBJ1-5; v_call: TRBV5-4; clone_size: NA; d_call: TRBD1; cdr3_aa: CASSRDRASNQPQHF; cdr3_nt: TGTGCCAGCAGCCGGGACAGGGCTAGCAATCAGCCCCAGCATTTT
j_call: TRBJ1-1; v_call: TRBV6-5; clone_size: NA; d_call: NA; cdr3_aa: CASSYSLGLQGTTEAFF; cdr3_nt: TGTGCCAGCAGTTATTCCCTAGGGTTGCAGGGGACCACTGAAGCTTTCTTT
j_call: TRBJ2-1; v_call: TRBV20-1; clone_size: NA; d_call: TRBD2; cdr3_aa: CSAISTSGRLDEQFF; cdr3_nt: TGCAGTGCTATCTCGACTAGCGGGAGACTCGATGAGCAGTTCTTC
j_call: TRBJ2-1; v_call: TRBV7-9; clone_size: NA; d_call: NA; cdr3_aa: CASSFAGARNEQFF; cdr3_nt: TGTGCCAGCAGCTTTGCAGGGGCGAGGAATGAGCAGTTCTTC